This T cell receptor (beta chain) was retrieved from a study of blood T cell repertoires in COVID-19. About the research overall: COVID-19 samples from acute and convalescent phases originated in the United States, Italy and Spain. T cells, B-cell-depleted T cells, or PBMCs provided the cDNA or gDNA that served as material.

Original methodology: Researchers report that nucleated cell counts were estimated from reference gene primer amplification. The protocol was immunoSEQ multiplex PCR, while the TCRdb copy is restricted to in-frame clones and leaves out a portion. V and J calls and clone size are copied from that table; D and trimming were computed from the DNA. The sample consists of about 17,000 clones, about 90% of them appearing once. Germline V gene lookup returns CDR1 MNHNY and CDR2 SVGAGI (reference sequence). The CDR3 contains 15 residues. Deletions cut 2 bases from V and 0 bases from J, with 7 bases between. This clone has only one observation.

The chain has TRBV6-6 and TRBJ1-4; a weak D match, TRBD1 (5 bases). Specimen: peripheral blood. The sequence derives from a human donor in a cohort sampled during active COVID-19. The CDR3 region is CASSYLQATNEKLFF. The CDR3 region has the DNA TGTGCCAGCAGTTACCTACAGGCAACTAATGAAAAACTGTTTTTT.